A single sample is the source of the 30 T cell receptor beta chains below, sequenced in a study of breast tumors, draining lymph nodes, adjacent tissues. A single record per CDR3 protein comes from TCRdb applying MiXCR to the multiplex PCR reads. The sample shows around 140,000 distinct CDR3 sequences, more than 20% of them seen only once. Samples came from axillary lymph nodes draining the breast cancer. Sequencing was performed on axillary lymph node tissue. Receptors were obtained from a female donor with breast cancer. Some clones in this sample may be carry-over from other donors' samples.

This clonotype was counted at least ten times. V and J are TRBV6-5 and TRBJ2-7; the match to TRBD2 covers 7 bases. The V and J ends lost 3 bases and 6 bases, in that order; junction bases with no gene match: 8. The CDR3 totals 14 residues. Germline CDR1 reads MNHEY; CDR2 reads SVGAGI. As DNA, the CDR3 is TGTGCCAGCAGTTATGGGGGGGGAATGAGCGAGCAGTACTTC. Its translation is CASSYGGGMSEQYF.

In the case of this clonotype: One base away lies a much larger clone, so this may be a sequencing read error. This chain connects TRBV6-5 to TRBJ2-3; D unclear. The V end was cut by 6 bases, the J end by 4 bases, with 17 bases between. Per the germline V gene, CDR1 is MNHEY and CDR2 is SVGAGI. CDR3 length equals 15 residues. The CDR3 reads CASRNHGIGADTQYF. The DNA of the CDR3 is TGTGCCAGCAGGAACCATGGGATAGGAGCAGATACGCAGTATTTT.

At least ten counts were recorded for this clonotype. This sequence joins TRBV6-2 or TRBV6-3 and TRBJ2-7, with a possible D match to TRBD2 (5 bases). Trimming removed 4 bases at V and 1 base at J, with 17 bases between. Per the germline V gene, CDR1 is MNHEY and CDR2 is SVGEGT. The CDR3 consists of 16 residues. The CDR3 bases are TGTGCCAGCAGTTCCTCTCTTGAGGGCAGATCCTACGAGCAGTACTTC. Translating it yields CASSSSLEGRSYEQYF.

This clonotype was seen repeatedly, ten times or more. The rearrangement links TRBV20-1 to TRBJ2-3; either TRBD1 or TRBD2 may fit D (5 bases each). The germline V gene has CDR1 DFQATT and CDR2 SNEGSKA (reference sequence). The V end lost 5 bases, the J end lost 3 bases, and 15 bases lay between the germline ends. The CDR3 length is 14 residues. This CDR3 reads CSAHPGPLTDTQYF. CDR3 coding DNA: TGCAGTGCTCACCCGGGACCATTGACAGATACGCAGTATTTT.

The chain recombines TRBV28 with TRBJ2-3; D is tentatively TRBD1 or TRBD2 (5 bases each). Trimming cost V 4 bases and J 2 bases, with 13 bases left between them. The CDR3 extends over 15 amino acids. The germline CDR1 and CDR2 sequences are MDHEN and SYDVKM. Here the CDR3 reads CASSWGRSLTDTQYF. For the CDR3, the DNA is TGTGCCAGCAGTTGGGGACGATCCCTCACAGATACGCAGTATTTT.

In this sample, this clonotype turned up once. Germline and junction disagree at one end, which may indicate a read error. The V call is TRBV6-5, the J call TRBJ2-3; 8 positions agree with TRBD1. Germline values: CDR1 MNHEY, CDR2 SVGAGI. This CDR3 is built from 14 residues. CDR3 sequence (DNA): TGTGCCAGCAGTTCAGGGGGCTCAACAGATGCGCAGTATTTT. It specifies CASSSGGSTDAQYF.

This clonotype was picked up many times. The chain has TRBV29-1 and TRBJ2-3; TRBD2 agrees at 15 bases. The junction had 5 bases not matched to a gene; V was cut back by 7 bases and J by 0 bases. This CDR3 is 16 amino acids long. The germline gives CDR1 SQVTM, CDR2 ANQGSEA. The CDR3 bases are TGCAGCGGGGGACTAGCGGGAGGATCTAGCACAGATACGCAGTATTTT. Translating it yields CSGGLAGGSSTDTQYF.

This clonotype showed up many times. CDR3 bases: TGCGCCAGCAGCTGGAGGGATAGGCAAGAGACCCAGTACTTC. Translating it yields CASSWRDRQETQYF. The chain is built from TRBV5-1 and TRBJ2-5; possible D gene TRBD2, 6 bases. This CDR3 region has 14 residues. V lost 3 bases to trimming and J lost 2 bases, with 11 bases between them. Germline V CDR1 and CDR2: SGHRS, YFSETQ.

About this clonotype itself: A read error may account for a junction end that differs from germline. The V gene is TRBV3-1, the J gene TRBJ1-6; D is perhaps TRBD1 (6 bases). Germline CDR1 reads LGHDT; CDR2 reads YNNKEL (reference sequence). CDR3 length: 15 residues. The CDR3 loop is CASSQVGGANSLLHF. In DNA, the CDR3 is TGTGCCAGCAGCCAAGTGGGGGGCGCGAATTCACTCCTCCACTTT.

This clonotype has at least ten counts. V gene TRBV19 combines with J gene TRBJ1-4; D gene unclear. The CDR3 sequence is 14 residues long. Per germline, CDR1 LNHDA and CDR2 SQIVND (reference sequence). V gave up 6 bases and J gave up 6 bases, with 14 bases separating them. The CDR3 coding sequence is TGTGCCAGTAGCGATTCGACGGTGGATGAAAAACTGTTTTTT. It codes for CASSDSTVDEKLFF.

Many counts were recorded for this clonotype. The rearrangement uses TRBV9 and TRBJ2-1; 8 bases align to TRBD2. CDR1 is SGDLS and CDR2 is YYNGEE in the germline V gene. The junction had 7 bases not matched to a gene; V was cut back by 0 bases and J by 5 bases. There are 16 residues in the CDR3. The CDR3 nucleotides read TGTGCCAGCAGCGTAGCAACCGGGACTAGGCACAATGAGCAGTTCTTC. Translation: CASSVATGTRHNEQFF. The variable domain in full, with the rest retrieved from reference TRBV9 and TRBJ2-1, is DSGVTQTPKHLITATGQRVTLRCSPRSGDLSVYWYQQSLDQGLQFLIQYYNGEERAKGNILERFSAQQFPDLHSELNLSSLELGDSALYFCASSVATGTRHNEQFFGPGTRLTVL.

This rearrangement joins TRBV5-4 to TRBJ1-4, with D perhaps TRBD1 (5 bases). V dropped 9 bases and J dropped 5 bases, with 14 bases sitting between them. Germline-derived CDR1 and CDR2 are SGHNT and YYREEE (reference sequence). The CDR3 is made up of 13 amino acids. The CDR3 is CATSQDPNEKLFF. CDR3 sequence (DNA): TGTGCCACCTCACAGGACCCGAATGAAAAACTGTTTTTT.

Notes on this clonotype: A read error is possible here, since a much larger clone lies one base away. The chain carries TRBV12-3 or TRBV12-4 and TRBJ2-1; perhaps TRBD2 as D (5 bases). The CDR3 loop spans 15 amino acids. CDR3 sequence (DNA): TGTGCCAGCAGACGAGCGGTAAGCTCCCACAATGAGCAGTTCTTC. Encoded protein: CASRRAVSSHNEQFF.

This clonotype was counted at least ten times. The rearrangement uses TRBV12-3 or TRBV12-4 and TRBJ2-1; D call uncertain. V was pared by 5 bases and J by 8 bases, with 13 bases between. The CDR3 spans 13 residues. The DNA for the CDR3 is TGTGCCAGCAGTACCTTTGGGATTGATGAGCAGTTCTTC. Translating gives CASSTFGIDEQFF.

This clonotype was recorded at least ten times. V and J are TRBV11-2 and TRBJ2-2; TRBD2 is a possible D gene (6 bases). The CDR3 is made up of 15 amino acids. Germline CDR1 reads SGHAT; CDR2 reads FQNNGV. V lost 5 bases and J 5 bases, leaving 15 bases between the germline ends. The CDR3 sequence: CASSPWRGGTGELFF. CDR3 nucleotide sequence: TGTGCCAGCAGCCCTTGGCGGGGTGGGACCGGGGAGCTGTTTTTT.

This clonotype was observed at least ten times. This sequence joins TRBV15 and TRBJ2-3, with 11 bases fitting TRBD2. Germline assignment: CDR1 LNHNV and CDR2 YYDKDF (reference sequence). J lost 2 bases, V lost 3 bases, and 4 bases had no gene match. The CDR3 is made up of 16 amino acids. The CDR3 DNA reads TGTGCCACCAGCAGGCTAGCGGGAGGCGACACAGATACGCAGTATTTT. It specifies CATSRLAGGDTDTQYF. The variable domain in full, completed from reference TRBV15 and TRBJ2-3, reads DAMVIQNPRYQVTQFGKPVTLSCSQTLNHNVMYWYQQKSSQAPKLLFHYYDKDFNNEADTPDNFQSRRPNTSFCFLDIRSPGLGDTAMYLCATSRLAGGDTDTQYFGPGTRLTVL.

At least ten counts were recorded for this clonotype. V gene TRBV5-6 combines with J gene TRBJ2-7; TRBD1 agrees at 12 bases. The CDR3 consists of 15 residues. J lost 5 bases, V lost 1 base, and 4 bases had no gene match. Per the germline V gene, CDR1 is SGHDT and CDR2 is YYEEEE. The CDR3 here is CASSLLGQGAHEQYF. The CDR3 DNA sequence: TGTGCCAGCAGCTTGCTGGGACAGGGGGCCCACGAGCAGTACTTC.

This rearrangement joins TRBV28 to TRBJ2-5; 11 positions match TRBD2. Germline-derived CDR1 and CDR2 are MDHEN and SYDVKM. Trimming cost V 6 bases and J 5 bases; bases outside gene matches: 5. The CDR3 has 14 amino acids. The CDR3 loop reads CASRASGRLETQYF. CDR3 in DNA: TGTGCCAGCAGGGCTAGCGGGAGGTTGGAGACCCAGTACTTC.

There are many counts of this clonotype. The rearrangement links TRBV4-1 to TRBJ2-7, with TRBD1 matching over 10 bases. Germline loops: CDR1 MGHRA, CDR2 YSYEKL. The CDR3 sequence is 17 residues long. V lost 0 bases and J lost 3; bases outside the gene matches: 8. The CDR3 here is CASSQDWGQGSHYEQYF. The CDR3 DNA reads TGCGCCAGCAGCCAAGATTGGGGACAGGGGAGCCACTACGAGCAGTACTTC.

To note about this clonotype: Possible read error: a much larger clone is one base away. The chain joins TRBV6-5 to TRBJ2-2; 9 nucleotides match TRBD2. Trimming removed 3 bases from V and 5 bases from J; junction bases left unmatched: 7. The germline V gene encodes CDR1 MNHEY and CDR2 SVGAGI. This CDR3 has 16 residues. The CDR3 protein is CASSYGRSGSTGELFF. CDR3 DNA sequence: TGTGCCAGCAGTTATGGTCGTAGCGGGAGTACCGGGGAGCTGTTTTTT.

Turning to this clonotype: A much larger clone lies a single base off, so this may be a read error. This sequence joins TRBV5-4 and TRBJ2-1, with 7 positions matching TRBD1. The CDR3 extends over 15 amino acids. Per the germline V gene, CDR1 is SGHNT and CDR2 is YYREEE (reference sequence). Here the CDR3 reads CTSSRDSSSYNEQFF. CDR3 nucleotide sequence: TGTACCAGCAGCCGGGACAGTAGCTCCTACAATGAGCAGTTCTTC.

This clonotype has at least ten counts. This chain uses TRBV12-5 with TRBJ2-1; TRBD2 matches 13 bases. The length of the CDR3 is 16 residues. Trimming removed 1 base from V and 4 bases from J; junction bases left unmatched: 1. Germline CDR1 is LGHNT and CDR2 is FRNRAP. CDR3 sequence (DNA): TGTGCTAGTGGTTTGGGACTAGCGGGAGGATACAATGAGCAGTTCTTC. Its protein product is CASGLGLAGGYNEQFF.

As to this clonotype: This is likely a read error, given that the CDR3 carries no conserved phenylalanine or tryptophan at its end. The chain joins TRBV2 to TRBJ2-3; tentatively, D is TRBD2 (6 bases). The CDR3 has 14 residues. The V gene's germline CDR1 is SNHLY and CDR2 FYNNEI. CDR3 in amino acids: CGSKWSGSTDTQYL. CDR3 bases: TGTGGCAGCAAGTGGAGCGGGAGCACAGATACGCAGTATCTT.

This clonotype was seen repeatedly, ten times or more. This chain connects TRBV7-2 to TRBJ2-7; 9 bases fit TRBD2. The CDR3 extends over 15 amino acids. Germline-derived CDR1 and CDR2 are SGHTA and FQGNSA. Trimming cost V 5 bases and J 6 bases; bases outside gene matches: 11. DNA for the CDR3: TGTGCCAGCAGCGCAGGCGGCGGGAGGGCCCTCGAGCAGTACTTC. It encodes CASSAGGGRALEQYF. The full variable domain, its missing parts supplied by reference TRBV7-2 and TRBJ2-7, is GAGVSQSPSNKVTEKGKDVELRCDPISGHTALYWYRQSLGQGLEFLIYFQGNSAPDKSGLPSDRFSAERTGGSVSTLTIQRTQQEDSAVYLCASSAGGGRALEQYFGPGTRLTVT.

In its sample, this clonotype was seen many times. The genes are TRBV20-1 and TRBJ2-3; D remains unclear. Germline assignment: CDR1 DFQATT and CDR2 SNEGSKA (reference sequence). V lost 3 bases, J lost 6 bases, and 10 bases lay in between. This CDR3 is 12 amino acids long. Here the CDR3 DNA reads TGCAGTGCTAGTCCCCGGACCGATACGCAGTATTTT. Encoded protein: CSASPRTDTQYF.

With regard to this clonotype: The junction departs from the called germline gene at one end, perhaps through a read error. This rearrangement joins TRBV10-3 to TRBJ2-3; 8 nucleotides align to TRBD2. Germline CDR1 and CDR2: ENHRY and SYGVKD. The CDR3 sequence is 17 residues long. The CDR3 DNA reads as TGCGCCATCAGTGCGTCGGGAGGGCCTTTGGACACAGATACGCAGTGTTTT. This translates into CAISASGGPLDTDTQCF.

This clonotype was counted between two and nine times. The chain uses TRBV6-6 and TRBJ2-2, with TRBD2 matching 16 bases. Unmatched junction bases numbered 20, after V lost 6 bases and J lost 4 bases. The CDR3 length is 22 residues. The germline V gene encodes CDR1 MNHNY and CDR2 SVGAGI (reference sequence). The CDR3 DNA reads TGTGCCAGCAGGCGCGCAGGGGGCCCAGGGACTAGCGGGAGGGAGGGCACCGGGGAGCTGTTTTTT. This sequence encodes CASRRAGGPGTSGREGTGELFF.

This clonotype showed up many times. The rearrangement uses TRBV6-2 or TRBV6-3 and TRBJ2-7, with 10 bases matching TRBD1. V shed 6 bases and J 1 base; nucleotides not matched to a gene: 6. CDR3 length equals 15 residues. Germline-derived CDR1 and CDR2 are MNHEY and SVGEGT. The CDR3 DNA reads TGTGCCAGCAGGGACAGGGGGACGAAGTCCTACGAGCAGTACTTC. Protein: CASRDRGTKSYEQYF.

At least ten counts were recorded for this clonotype. The chain employs TRBV20-1 and TRBJ2-2; TRBD2 is a possible D gene (6 bases). Trimming took off 5 bases at V and 5 bases at J, with 18 bases between the two ends. Germline CDR1 DFQATT, CDR2 SNEGSKA (reference sequence). The CDR3 is 15 amino acids. CDR3 protein: CSAPRGGTRTGELFF. The CDR3 region has the DNA TGCAGTGCTCCCCGGGGCGGGACCCGTACCGGGGAGCTGTTTTTT.

Regarding this clonotype: Since a much larger clone is just one base distant, this may be a read error. The CDR3 end shows no conserved phenylalanine or tryptophan, and so a read error is likely. This chain connects TRBV7-3 to TRBJ2-1; 13 nucleotides match TRBD2. Germline CDR1 is SGHTA and CDR2 is FQGTGA. J gave up 12 bases and V 5 bases, and 7 bases lay outside the gene matches. This CDR3 has 14 residues. In DNA, the CDR3 is TGTGCCAGCAGCCCCGGGACTAGCGGGACCCGGCAGTTCCTC. Translating gives CASSPGTSGTRQFL.